The present T cell receptor beta chain was sequenced within a study of T cell responses to AZD1222 COVID-19 vaccine. Study results and caveats: At study baseline, merely six AZD1222 recipients were seropositive. Once two AZD1222 doses were given, Spike-specific TCR breadth and depth went up.

Note on this clone: Its antigen remains unknown.

Here immunoSEQ multiplex PCR was the method, and the copy in TCRdb shows in-frame clones only, minus some. Among 45,000 to 70,000 clones listed, around 88% were seen once. CDR3 size: 16 residues. Germline V CDR1 and CDR2: SGHVS, FQNEAQ. V was clipped by 3 bases and J by 9 bases; unmatched bases: 13. Here the sequenced sample was peripheral blood, taken on day 0 of AZD1222 vaccination. The source is an adult in good health. The chain has TRBV7-8 and TRBJ2-7; 11 bases match TRBD1. Here the CDR3 DNA reads TGTGCCAGCAGCTTTCCAACATCAGGACAGGGGGCTTTGCAGTACTTC. Translated, it gives CASSFPTSGQGALQYF. Filled out from reference TRBV7-8 and TRBJ2-7, the complete variable domain reads GAGVSQSPRYKVAKRGQDVALRCDPISGHVSLFWYQQALGQGPEFLTYFQNEAQLDKSGLPSDRFFAERPEGSVSTLKIQRTQQEDSAVYLCASSFPTSGQGALQYFGPGTRLTVT.